In this sample, the clone carrying this T cell receptor (beta chain) turned up a few times. This sample is drawn from a study of blood T cells in healthy people across ages. This CDR3 comprises 17 residues. V shed 6 bases and J 1 base; nucleotides not matched to a gene: 8. A J-beta primer mix and a sample-barcoded 5' primer were used in a second PCR of roughly 6 to 12 cycles. Every molecule of cDNA carried a tag from a template-switch adaptor with 12 random nucleotides. From the 5' RACE reads, TCRdb called clonotypes with MiXCR, one entry per CDR3 protein. The sample includes 550,000 to 750,000 distinct CDR3 sequences, under 25% of them seen just once. Approximately 9 milliliters was the volume of peripheral blood drawn from each donor.

The source material was blood. This rearrangement joins TRBV12-3 or TRBV12-4 to TRBJ2-3, with 12 bases matching TRBD2. This TCR was recovered from a man in his sixties or seventies in good health. DNA for the CDR3: TGTGCCAGCAGCCCGCCGGGGACTAGCGGGCGCACAGATACGCAGTATTTT. Its protein product is CASSPPGTSGRTDTQYF.